Following are 13 T cell receptor beta chains from one sample sequenced in a study of a mutant IDH1 vaccine in newly diagnosed glioma. Assay: immunoSEQ multiplex PCR; the TCRdb copy retains only in-frame clones and omits some. The sample includes roughly 38,000 clones, about four fifths of them seen just once. Time point denoted: week 23, last vaccination. Doses comprised 300 ug of mutant IDH1 20-mer peptide each, plus topical imiquimod. No antigen is known for these receptors. Sequences were derived from PBMCs, sampled from a glioma patient whose treatment included an IDH1 peptide vaccine. The origin of the receptors is a middle-aged woman with glioma. Some clones in this sample may be carry-over from other donors' samples.

The V call is TRBV27, the J call TRBJ2-5; D possibly corresponds to TRBD2 (6 bases). This CDR3 spans 13 amino acids. The V gene's germline CDR1 is MNHEY and CDR2 SMNVEV (reference sequence). V lost 2 bases and J lost 11, with 15 bases in between. The CDR3 DNA sequence: TGTGCCAGCAGTTTAGTCGCCCCGGGAGAGCAGTACTTC. It specifies CASSLVAPGEQYF.

A remark on this clone: Mismatch with germline at one junction end may stem from a read error. This rearrangement joins TRBV7-7 to TRBJ2-2; 10 nucleotides line up with TRBD2. The V gene's germline CDR1 is SSHAT and CDR2 FNYEAQ (reference sequence). This CDR3 region has 17 residues. The CDR3 here is CASSLRTSGPNTGELFF. As DNA, the CDR3 is TGTGCTAGCAGCTTAAGGACTAGCGGACCGAACACCGGGGAGCTGTTTTTT.

The chain joins TRBV6-5 to TRBJ2-6; D may be TRBD1 (5 bases). The V end lost 2 bases, the J end lost 11 bases, and 13 bases lay between the germline ends. Per germline, CDR1 MNHEY and CDR2 SVGAGI. The CDR3 extends over 14 amino acids. The CDR3 spells CASSYPDRSDVLTF. As DNA, the CDR3 is TGTGCCAGCAGTTACCCCGACAGAAGTGACGTCCTGACTTTC.

This clone showed up just once. This chain connects TRBV7-9 to TRBJ1-1, with D hard to call. Germline assignment: CDR1 SEHNR and CDR2 FQNEAQ (reference sequence). The CDR3 totals 13 residues. V lost 3 bases to trimming and J lost 2 bases, with 7 bases between them. In DNA form, the CDR3 reads TGTGCCAGCAGCTTTTCACTAAACACTGAAGCTTTCTTT. Translation gives CASSFSLNTEAFF.

In this sample, this clone turned up a few times. The gene calls are TRBV6-5 and TRBJ1-1; no clear D gene. Per germline, CDR1 MNHEY and CDR2 SVGAGI. The V end was cut by 7 bases, the J end by 3 bases, with 15 bases between. This CDR3 spans 14 amino acids. The CDR3 region has the DNA TGTGCCAGCACCGGAAACGAAGGCCACACTGAAGCTTTCTTT. Encoded protein: CASTGNEGHTEAFF.

This clone was detected once. Other nucleotide sequences from this sample produce the same CDR3. This sequence joins TRBV7-9 and TRBJ1-2, with D possibly matching TRBD1 (6 bases). V was shortened by 5 bases and J by 11 bases, with 18 bases between the two germline ends. CDR1 is SEHNR and CDR2 is FQNEAQ in the germline V gene (reference sequence). The CDR3 has 13 residues. CDR3 region: CASSPEGEFGYTF. The CDR3, as DNA: TGTGCCAGCAGCCCGGAGGGGGAGTTTGGTTACACCTTC.

By share of the sample, this clone is medium-sized (0.01 to 0.1%). The chain couples TRBV12-1 to TRBJ2-2; the table's D call TRBD1 went unverified against the DNA. TRBV12-1 is shown as a pseudogene. This CDR3 region has 16 residues. CDR3 sequence reads: CASSLKTAPDTGELFF. CDR3 bases: TGTGCCAGCAGCCTCAAGACAGCCCCAGACACCGGGGAGCTGTTTTTT.

J is TRBJ2-2 and V is TRBV19; D gene uncertain. Germline V gene data show CDR1 as LNHDA and CDR2 as SQIVND (reference sequence). The V and J ends lost 3 bases and 1 base respectively, with 6 bases between them. CDR3 length: 14 residues. The CDR3 DNA sequence: TGTGCCAGTAGTATTCGGCAGAACACCGGGGAGCTGTTTTTT. Protein sequence: CASSIRQNTGELFF.

The chain links TRBV9 to TRBJ2-3; 9 nucleotides match TRBD2. V shed 5 bases and J 4 bases; nucleotides not matched to a gene: 5. The CDR3 runs 14 residues. Germline V gene lookup returns CDR1 SGDLS and CDR2 YYNGEE. CDR3 region: CASSLAGGADTQYF. CDR3 in DNA: TGTGCCAGCAGTTTGGCGGGAGGGGCAGATACGCAGTATTTT.

This clone has only a few counts. This chain connects TRBV6-1 to TRBJ1-1; D gene uncertain. Germline V gives CDR1 MNHNS, CDR2 SASEGT. CDR3 length: 13 amino acids. Trimming left V 4 bases short and J 5 bases short, with 11 bases between. The CDR3 reads CASSAPRWTEAFF. CDR3 nucleotides: TGTGCCAGCAGTGCACCCCGTTGGACTGAAGCTTTCTTT.

This clone was seen a few times. The rearrangement joins TRBV28 to TRBJ1-4, with 8 bases lining up with TRBD1. CDR3 length equals 14 residues. V dropped 6 bases and J dropped 6; count of bases not matched to a gene: 6. Germline CDR1 and CDR2: MDHEN and SYDVKM. DNA for the CDR3: TGTGCCAGCAGAATAGACAGGGGATATGAAAAACTGTTTTTT. It translates to CASRIDRGYEKLFF.

V and J are TRBV19 and TRBJ1-5; D possibly corresponds to TRBD1 (5 bases). This CDR3 has 12 amino acids. V lost 3 bases and J lost 7, with 7 bases in between. Germline values: CDR1 LNHDA, CDR2 SQIVND (reference sequence). The CDR3 nucleotides are TGTGCCAGTAGTATGGGACTCCAGCCCCAGCATTTT. This gives the protein CASSMGLQPQHF. Full variable domain (missing parts from reference TRBV19 and TRBJ1-5): DGGITQSPKYLFRKEGQNVTLSCEQNLNHDAMYWYRQDPGQGLRLIYYSQIVNDFQKGDIAEGYSVSREKKESFPLTVTSAQKNPTAFYLCASSMGLQPQHFGDGTRLSIL.

V and J are TRBV20-1 and TRBJ2-7; D ambiguous. The CDR3 totals 11 residues. Germline V CDR1 and CDR2: DFQATT, SNEGSKA (reference sequence). The CDR3 loop is CSGVDSYEQYF. For the CDR3, the DNA is TGCAGCGGCGTGGACTCCTACGAGCAGTACTTC.